These 14 T cell receptor beta chains were sequenced from one sample in a study of blood T cell repertoires in COVID-19. TCRdb's copy holds only in-frame clones and misses some; the assay was immunoSEQ multiplex PCR. The profile covers 50,000 to 70,000 clones, with roughly 80% appearing a single time and 9.6% taken by the ten largest. Sequenced material: peripheral blood. These TCRs come from a man older than 75 with COVID-19, enrolled during active disease.

There are a few counts of this clone. V is TRBV27 and J is TRBJ2-5; a weak D match, TRBD1 (5 bases). Germline lookup yields CDR1 MNHEY and CDR2 SMNVEV (reference sequence). The CDR3 spans 12 residues. The V end was cut by 8 bases, the J end by 5 bases, with 12 bases between. The CDR3: CASGRVSETQYF. The CDR3 coding sequence is TGTGCCAGCGGCAGGGTCTCTGAGACCCAGTACTTC.

This clone was picked up one time. The chain employs TRBV27 and TRBJ2-3; the D is unclear. The CDR3 consists of 15 residues. The ends were cut back, 4 bases at V and 0 bases at J, with 11 bases in the middle. Germline V gene data show CDR1 as MNHEY and CDR2 as SMNVEV (reference sequence). The CDR3 DNA sequence: TGTGCCAGCAGTTGGCGGATAGTTAGCACAGATACGCAGTATTTT. Its protein product is CASSWRIVSTDTQYF.

The chain combines TRBV10-3 with TRBJ2-1; weak D call: TRBD2 (5 bases). V lost 10 bases and J lost 4, with 17 bases in between. The germline gives CDR1 ENHRY, CDR2 SYGVKD. The CDR3 has 14 residues. The CDR3 region is CATIPAEAYNEQFF. CDR3 bases: TGTGCCACCATTCCAGCGGAAGCGTACAATGAGCAGTTCTTC.

The chain uses TRBV18 and TRBJ2-2; D is unresolved. Trimming took off 2 bases at V and 4 bases at J, with 5 bases between the two ends. The CDR3 is made up of 13 amino acids. Germline CDR1 and CDR2: KGHSH and LQKENI. The CDR3 loop reads CASSPLSTGELFF. In DNA form, the CDR3 reads TGTGCCAGCTCACCATTGAGCACCGGGGAGCTGTTTTTT.

V and J are TRBV6-2 or TRBV6-3 and TRBJ1-1; the D is unclear. V gave up 3 bases and J gave up 1 base, with 15 bases separating them. Germline-derived CDR1 and CDR2 are MNHEY and SVGEGT. The CDR3 totals 16 residues. The CDR3 reads CASSYYPGGSNTEAFF. CDR3 DNA sequence: TGTGCCAGCAGTTATTATCCCGGCGGATCGAACACTGAAGCTTTCTTT.

V gene TRBV19 combines with J gene TRBJ1-5; D unresolved. The CDR3 is 17 amino acids. Trimming stripped 0 bases from V and 0 bases from J, with 12 bases between. The germline V gene has CDR1 LNHDA and CDR2 SQIVND (reference sequence). For the CDR3, the DNA is TGTGCCAGTAGTATAGATGCAGGACTTTATAGCAATCAGCCCCAGCATTTT. Amino acid sequence: CASSIDAGLYSNQPQHF.

The CDR3 sequence is CASSLTAGELFF. The CDR3 region has the DNA TGTGCCAGCAGCCTGACAGCCGGGGAGCTGTTTTTT. The rearrangement joins TRBV3-1 (or the pseudogene TRBV3-2) to TRBJ2-2; D is possibly TRBD1 (5 bases). V lost 4 bases to trimming and J lost 6 bases, with 6 bases between them. Germline V lookup: CDR1 LGHDT, CDR2 YNNKEL (reference sequence). The CDR3 extends over 12 amino acids.

The CDR3 DNA sequence: TGTGCCTGGAGTGTACAGGGCTACGAGCAGTACGTC. It yields the protein CAWSVQGYEQYV. The gene calls are TRBV30 and TRBJ2-7; D is perhaps TRBD1 (6 bases). V lost 0 bases to trimming and J lost 3 bases, with 6 bases between them. The CDR3 is made up of 12 amino acids. The V gene's germline CDR1 is GTSNPN and CDR2 SVGIG (reference sequence).

The chain links TRBV24-1 to TRBJ2-2; D is undetermined. The CDR3 runs 15 residues. Trimming shortened V by 4 bases and J by 0 bases, and 8 bases separated the two germline ends. Germline V gene data show CDR1 as KGHDR and CDR2 as SFDVKD. The CDR3: CATSESRPNTGELFF. CDR3 nucleotides: TGTGCCACCAGTGAGTCCAGGCCGAACACCGGGGAGCTGTTTTTT.

This clone was counted only a few times. The chain recombines TRBV19 with TRBJ2-5; weak D call: TRBD1 (6 bases). This CDR3 is 15 amino acids long. Germline assignment: CDR1 LNHDA and CDR2 SQIVND (reference sequence). V lost 3 bases to trimming and J lost 5 bases, with 16 bases between them. CDR3 amino acids: CASSIKQGPWETQYF. DNA of the CDR3: TGTGCCAGTAGTATTAAACAGGGCCCCTGGGAGACCCAGTACTTC.

This rearrangement joins TRBV5-1 to TRBJ1-2; a weak D match, TRBD1 (6 bases). CDR1 and CDR2 (germline): SGHRS, YFSETQ. V lost 0 bases and J 10 bases, leaving 13 bases between the germline ends. The CDR3 extends over 13 amino acids. The CDR3 reads CASSLAGTTYYTF. CDR3 nucleotide sequence: TGCGCCAGCAGCTTGGCCGGGACAACCTACTACACCTTC. The full variable domain, in which reference TRBV5-1 and TRBJ1-2 provide the parts outside the CDR3, is KAGVTQTPRYLIKTRGQQVTLSCSPISGHRSVSWYQQTPGQGLQFLFEYFSETQRNKGNFPGRFSGRQFSNSRSEMNVSTLELGDSALYLCASSLAGTTYYTFGSGTRLTVV.

The V gene is TRBV6-2 or TRBV6-3, the J gene TRBJ2-7; no reliable D call. The V end lost 4 bases, the J end lost 3 bases, and 4 bases lay between the germline ends. Germline values: CDR1 MNHEY, CDR2 SVGEGT. The CDR3 contains 11 residues. This chain's CDR3 is CASSSYYEQYF. CDR3 nucleotide sequence: TGTGCCAGCAGTTCCTACTACGAGCAGTACTTC.

This chain connects TRBV19 to TRBJ1-5, with TRBD1 as a possible D gene (5 bases). Trimming cost V 5 bases and J 2 bases, with 19 bases left between them. CDR3 size: 17 residues. Per germline, CDR1 LNHDA and CDR2 SQIVND (reference sequence). The CDR3 nucleotides are TGTGCCAGTAGTCTCCGCCAAGGCAGGGAACGCAATCAGCCCCAGCATTTT. Translation: CASSLRQGRERNQPQHF.

The genes are TRBV23-1 and TRBJ1-2; perhaps TRBD1 as D (6 bases). TRBV23-1 is noted as an ORF with a role that remains uncertain. V was pared by 0 bases and J by 0 bases, with 14 bases between. The CDR3 covers 17 residues. The CDR3 here is CASSQSSGDIPNYGYTF. The CDR3 nucleotides are TGCGCCAGCAGTCAATCGTCAGGGGATATTCCTAACTATGGCTACACCTTC.